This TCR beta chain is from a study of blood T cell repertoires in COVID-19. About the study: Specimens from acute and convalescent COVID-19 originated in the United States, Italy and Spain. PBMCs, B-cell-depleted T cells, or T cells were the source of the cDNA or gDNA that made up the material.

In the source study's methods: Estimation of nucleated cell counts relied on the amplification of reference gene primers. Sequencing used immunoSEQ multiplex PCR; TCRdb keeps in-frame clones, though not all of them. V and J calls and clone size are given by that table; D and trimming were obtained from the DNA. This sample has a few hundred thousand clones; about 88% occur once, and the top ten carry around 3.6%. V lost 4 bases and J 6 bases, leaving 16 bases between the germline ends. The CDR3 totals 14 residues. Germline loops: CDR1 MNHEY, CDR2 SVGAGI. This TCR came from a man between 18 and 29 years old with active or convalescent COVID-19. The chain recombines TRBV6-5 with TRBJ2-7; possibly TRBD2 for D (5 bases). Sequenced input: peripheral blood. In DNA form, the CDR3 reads TGTGCCAGCAGTTTGTACCTTACTAGGTCCGAGCAGTACTTC. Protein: CASSLYLTRSEQYF.